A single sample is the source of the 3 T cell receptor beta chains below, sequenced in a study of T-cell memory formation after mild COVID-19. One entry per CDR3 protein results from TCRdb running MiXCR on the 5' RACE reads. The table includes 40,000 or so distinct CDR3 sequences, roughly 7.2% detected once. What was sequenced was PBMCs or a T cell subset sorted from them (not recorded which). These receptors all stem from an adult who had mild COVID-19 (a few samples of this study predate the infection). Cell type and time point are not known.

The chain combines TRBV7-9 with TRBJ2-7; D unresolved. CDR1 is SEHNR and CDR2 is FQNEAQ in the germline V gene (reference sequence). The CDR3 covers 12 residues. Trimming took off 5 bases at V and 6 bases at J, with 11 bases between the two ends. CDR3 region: CASSLPSGEQYF. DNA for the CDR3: TGTGCCAGCAGCCTCCCCAGTGGCGAGCAGTACTTC. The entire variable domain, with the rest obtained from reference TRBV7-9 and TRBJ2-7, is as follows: DTGVSQNPRHKITKRGQNVTFRCDPISEHNRLYWYRQTLGQGPEFLTYFQNEAQLEKSRLLSDRFSAERPKGSFSTLEIQRTEQGDSAMYLCASSLPSGEQYFGPGTRLTVT.

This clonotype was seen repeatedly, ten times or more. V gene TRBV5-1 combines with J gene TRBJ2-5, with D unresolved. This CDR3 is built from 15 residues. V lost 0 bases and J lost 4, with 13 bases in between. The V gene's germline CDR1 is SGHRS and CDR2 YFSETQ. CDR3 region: CASSLARTYGETQYF. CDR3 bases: TGCGCCAGCAGCTTGGCGAGAACCTATGGAGAGACCCAGTACTTC.

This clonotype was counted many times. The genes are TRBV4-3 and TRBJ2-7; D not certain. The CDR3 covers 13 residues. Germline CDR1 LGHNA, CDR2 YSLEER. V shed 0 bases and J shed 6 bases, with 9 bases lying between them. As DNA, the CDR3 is TGCGCCAGCAGCCAAGAAACCCTGCTCGAGCAGTACTTC. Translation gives CASSQETLLEQYF.